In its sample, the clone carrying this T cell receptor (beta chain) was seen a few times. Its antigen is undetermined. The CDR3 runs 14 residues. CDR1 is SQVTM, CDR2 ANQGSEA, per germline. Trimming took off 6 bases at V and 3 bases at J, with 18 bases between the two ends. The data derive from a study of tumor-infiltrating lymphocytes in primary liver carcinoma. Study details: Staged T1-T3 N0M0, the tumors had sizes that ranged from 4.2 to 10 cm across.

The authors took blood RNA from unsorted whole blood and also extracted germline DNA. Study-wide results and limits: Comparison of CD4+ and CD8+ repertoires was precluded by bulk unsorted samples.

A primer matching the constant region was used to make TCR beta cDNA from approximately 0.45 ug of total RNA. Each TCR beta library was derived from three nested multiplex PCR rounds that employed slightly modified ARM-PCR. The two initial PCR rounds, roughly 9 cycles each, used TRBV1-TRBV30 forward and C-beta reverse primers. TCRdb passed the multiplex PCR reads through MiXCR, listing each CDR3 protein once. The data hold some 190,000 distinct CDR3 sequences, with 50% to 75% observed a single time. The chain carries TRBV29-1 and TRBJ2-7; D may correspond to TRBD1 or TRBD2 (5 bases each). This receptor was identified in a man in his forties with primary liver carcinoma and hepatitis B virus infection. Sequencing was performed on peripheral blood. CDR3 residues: CSVSTGPRFYEQYF. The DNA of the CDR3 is TGCAGCGTCTCTACGGGACCCCGTTTCTACGAGCAGTACTTC.